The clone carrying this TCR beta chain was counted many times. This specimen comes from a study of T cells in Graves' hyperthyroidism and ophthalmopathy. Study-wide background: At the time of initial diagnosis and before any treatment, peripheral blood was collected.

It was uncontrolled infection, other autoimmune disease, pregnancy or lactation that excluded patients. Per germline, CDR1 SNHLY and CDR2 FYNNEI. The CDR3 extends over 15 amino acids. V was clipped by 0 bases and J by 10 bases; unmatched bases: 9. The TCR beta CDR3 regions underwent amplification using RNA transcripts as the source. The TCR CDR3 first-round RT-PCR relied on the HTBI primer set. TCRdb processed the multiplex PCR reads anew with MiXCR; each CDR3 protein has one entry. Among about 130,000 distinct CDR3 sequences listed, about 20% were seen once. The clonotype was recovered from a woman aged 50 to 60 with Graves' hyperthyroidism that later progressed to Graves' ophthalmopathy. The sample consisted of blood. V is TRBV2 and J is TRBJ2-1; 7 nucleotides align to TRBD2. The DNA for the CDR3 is TGTGCCAGCAGTGAAGCGCTTAGGGAGCGGGGCGAGCAGTTCTTC. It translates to CASSEALRERGEQFF.